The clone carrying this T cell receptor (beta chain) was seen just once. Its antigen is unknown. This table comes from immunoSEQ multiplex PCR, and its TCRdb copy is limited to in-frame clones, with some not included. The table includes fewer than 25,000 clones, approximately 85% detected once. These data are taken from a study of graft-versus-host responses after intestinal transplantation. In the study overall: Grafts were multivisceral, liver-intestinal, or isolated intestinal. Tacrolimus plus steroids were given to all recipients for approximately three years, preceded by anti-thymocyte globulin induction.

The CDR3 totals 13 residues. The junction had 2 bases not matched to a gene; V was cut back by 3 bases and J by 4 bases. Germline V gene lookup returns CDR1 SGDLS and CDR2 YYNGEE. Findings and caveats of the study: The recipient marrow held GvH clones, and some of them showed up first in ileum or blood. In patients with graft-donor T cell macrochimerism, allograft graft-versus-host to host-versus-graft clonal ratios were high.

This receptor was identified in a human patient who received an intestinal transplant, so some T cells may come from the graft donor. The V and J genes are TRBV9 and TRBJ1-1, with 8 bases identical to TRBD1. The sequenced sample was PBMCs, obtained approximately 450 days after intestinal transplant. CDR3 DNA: TGTGCCAGCAGCGCGCAGGGGGCCACTGAAGCTTTCTTT. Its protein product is CASSAQGATEAFF.